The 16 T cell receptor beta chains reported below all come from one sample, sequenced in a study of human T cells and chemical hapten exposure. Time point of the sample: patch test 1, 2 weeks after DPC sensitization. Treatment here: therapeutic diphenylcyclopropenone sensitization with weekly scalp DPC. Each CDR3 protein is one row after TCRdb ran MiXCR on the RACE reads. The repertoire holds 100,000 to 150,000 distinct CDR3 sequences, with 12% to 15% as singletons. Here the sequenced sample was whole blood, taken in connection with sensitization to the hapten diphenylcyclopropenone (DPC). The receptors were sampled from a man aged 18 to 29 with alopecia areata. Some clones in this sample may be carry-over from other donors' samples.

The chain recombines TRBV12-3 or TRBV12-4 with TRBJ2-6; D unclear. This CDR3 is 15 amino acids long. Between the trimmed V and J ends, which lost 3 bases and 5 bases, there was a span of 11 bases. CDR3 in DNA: TGTGCCAGCAGTTTTTTGGGGAATTGGGCCAACGTCCTGACTTTC. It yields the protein CASSFLGNWANVLTF.

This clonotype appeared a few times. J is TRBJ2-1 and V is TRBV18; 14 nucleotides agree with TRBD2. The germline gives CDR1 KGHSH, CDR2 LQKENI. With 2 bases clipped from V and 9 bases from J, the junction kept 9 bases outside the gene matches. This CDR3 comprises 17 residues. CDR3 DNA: TGTGCCAGCTCACCAGATGCACCGACTAGCGGGGGGGGTGAGCAGTTCTTC. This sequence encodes CASSPDAPTSGGGEQFF. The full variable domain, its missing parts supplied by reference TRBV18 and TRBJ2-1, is NAGVMQNPRHLVRRRGQEARLRCSPMKGHSHVYWYRQLPEEGLKFMVYLQKENIIDESGMPKERFSAEFPKEGPSILRIQQVVRGDSAAYFCASSPDAPTSGGGEQFFGPGTRLTVL.

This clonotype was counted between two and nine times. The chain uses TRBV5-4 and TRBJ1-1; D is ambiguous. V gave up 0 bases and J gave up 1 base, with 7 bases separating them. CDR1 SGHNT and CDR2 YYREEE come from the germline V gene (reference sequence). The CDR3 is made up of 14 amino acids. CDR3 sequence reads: CASSLEQANTEAFF. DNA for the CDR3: TGTGCCAGCAGCTTGGAACAAGCGAACACTGAAGCTTTCTTT.

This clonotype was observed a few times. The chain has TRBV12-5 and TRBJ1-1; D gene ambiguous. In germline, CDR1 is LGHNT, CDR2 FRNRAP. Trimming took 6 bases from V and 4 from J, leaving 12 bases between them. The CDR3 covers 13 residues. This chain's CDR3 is CASGPGGLTEAFF. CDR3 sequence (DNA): TGTGCTAGTGGCCCGGGAGGACTCACTGAAGCTTTCTTT.

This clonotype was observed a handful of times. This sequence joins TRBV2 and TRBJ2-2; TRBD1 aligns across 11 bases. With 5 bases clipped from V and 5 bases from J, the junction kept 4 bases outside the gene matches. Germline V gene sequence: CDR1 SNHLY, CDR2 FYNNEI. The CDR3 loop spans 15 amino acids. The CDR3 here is CASSTRDRGTGELFF. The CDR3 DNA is TGTGCCAGCAGTACCCGGGACAGGGGGACCGGGGAGCTGTTTTTT.

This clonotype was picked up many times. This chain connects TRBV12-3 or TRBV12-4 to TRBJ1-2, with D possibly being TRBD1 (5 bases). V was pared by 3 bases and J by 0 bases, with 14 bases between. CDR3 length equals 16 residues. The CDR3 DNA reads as TGTGCCAGCAGTTTGTCAGGGAGGCCGCCTAACTATGGCTACACCTTC. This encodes CASSLSGRPPNYGYTF.

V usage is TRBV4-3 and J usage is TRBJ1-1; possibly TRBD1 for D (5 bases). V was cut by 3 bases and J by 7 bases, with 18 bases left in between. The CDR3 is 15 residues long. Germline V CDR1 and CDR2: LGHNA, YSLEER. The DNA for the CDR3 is TGCGCCAGCAGCCACGGCAGGGCAGGTAGTATTGAAGCTTTCTTT. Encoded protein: CASSHGRAGSIEAFF.

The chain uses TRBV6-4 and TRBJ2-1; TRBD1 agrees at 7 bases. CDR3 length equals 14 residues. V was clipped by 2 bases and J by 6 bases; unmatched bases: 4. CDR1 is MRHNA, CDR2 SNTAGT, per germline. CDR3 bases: TGTGCCAGCAGTGACGGGACAGCCTCCAATGAGCAGTTCTTC. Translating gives CASSDGTASNEQFF.

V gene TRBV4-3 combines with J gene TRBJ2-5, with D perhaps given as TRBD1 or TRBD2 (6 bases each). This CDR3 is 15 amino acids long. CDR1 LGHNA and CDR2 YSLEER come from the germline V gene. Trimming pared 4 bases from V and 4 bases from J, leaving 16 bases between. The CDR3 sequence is CASSLILGGRETQYF. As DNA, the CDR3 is TGCGCCAGCAGCCTTATACTCGGGGGCCGAGAGACCCAGTACTTC.

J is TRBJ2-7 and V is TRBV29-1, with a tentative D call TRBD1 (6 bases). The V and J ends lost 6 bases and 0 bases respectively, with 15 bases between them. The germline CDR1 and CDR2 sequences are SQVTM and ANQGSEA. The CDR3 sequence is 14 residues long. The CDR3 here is CSVRTDGTSYEQYF. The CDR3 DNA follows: TGCAGCGTCCGGACAGACGGGACCTCCTACGAGCAGTACTTC.

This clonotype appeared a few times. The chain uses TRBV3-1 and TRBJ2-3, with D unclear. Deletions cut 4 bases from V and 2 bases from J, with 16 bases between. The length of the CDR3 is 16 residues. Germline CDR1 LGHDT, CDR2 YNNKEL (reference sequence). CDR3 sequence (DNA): TGTGCCAGCAGCCTCCAGACGGCCACCTCCACAGATACGCAGTATTTT. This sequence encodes CASSLQTATSTDTQYF.

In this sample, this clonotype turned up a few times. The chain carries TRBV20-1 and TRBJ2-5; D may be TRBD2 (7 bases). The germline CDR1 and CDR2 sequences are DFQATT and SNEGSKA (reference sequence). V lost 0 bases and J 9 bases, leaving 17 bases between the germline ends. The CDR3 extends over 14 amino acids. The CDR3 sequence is CSARDPEGGPPQYF. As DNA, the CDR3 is TGCAGTGCTAGAGATCCCGAGGGGGGGCCTCCCCAGTACTTC.

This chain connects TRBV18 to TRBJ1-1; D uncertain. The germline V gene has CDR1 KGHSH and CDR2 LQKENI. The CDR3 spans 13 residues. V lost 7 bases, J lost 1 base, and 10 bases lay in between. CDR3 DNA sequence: TGTGCCAGCTTACGAGATCCGAACACTGAAGCTTTCTTT. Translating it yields CASLRDPNTEAFF.

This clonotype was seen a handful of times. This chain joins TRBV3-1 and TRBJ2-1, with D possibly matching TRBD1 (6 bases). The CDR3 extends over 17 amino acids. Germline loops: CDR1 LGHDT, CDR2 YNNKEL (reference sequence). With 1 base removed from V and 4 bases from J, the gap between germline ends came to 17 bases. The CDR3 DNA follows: TGTGCCAGCAGCCAAGTATTGGGGGCACAGCCTTACAATGAGCAGTTCTTC. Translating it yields CASSQVLGAQPYNEQFF.

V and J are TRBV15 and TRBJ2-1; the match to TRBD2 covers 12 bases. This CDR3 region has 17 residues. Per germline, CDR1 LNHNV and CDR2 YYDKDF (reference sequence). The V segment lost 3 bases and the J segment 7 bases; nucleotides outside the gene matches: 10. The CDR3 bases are TGTGCCACCAGCAGCCGGACTAGCGGGGCGGCCTCGAATGAGCAGTTCTTC. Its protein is CATSSRTSGAASNEQFF.

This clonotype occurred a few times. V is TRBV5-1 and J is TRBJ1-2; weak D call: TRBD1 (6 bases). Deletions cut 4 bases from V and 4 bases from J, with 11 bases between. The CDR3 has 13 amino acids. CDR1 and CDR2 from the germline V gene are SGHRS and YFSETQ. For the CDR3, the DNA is TGCGCCAGCAGCCGACAGGAAATCTATGGCTACACCTTC. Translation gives CASSRQEIYGYTF.